The TCR beta chain described here comes from a study of blood T cell repertoires in COVID-19. The repertoire was sequenced with immunoSEQ multiplex PCR; TCRdb's copy has only in-frame clones and lacks some. Here the sample spans about 140,000 clones, over 75% being singletons. CDR3 length: 15 amino acids. Germline V gene sequence: CDR1 SNHLY, CDR2 FYNNEI. V shed 4 bases and J 3 bases; nucleotides not matched to a gene: 5. The source material was peripheral blood. This receptor was obtained from a man aged 60-69 years with active or convalescent COVID-19. V gene TRBV2 combines with J gene TRBJ2-3; 9 bases are a match to TRBD2. CDR3 sequence (DNA): TGTGCCAGCAGTGGTGCGGGAGGGCCGACAGATACGCAGTATTTT. This gives the protein CASSGAGGPTDTQYF. Together with reference TRBV2 and TRBJ2-3, the CDR3 gives the full variable domain: EPEVTQTPSHQVTQMGQEVILRCVPISNHLYFYWYRQILGQKVEFLVSFYNNEISEKSEIFDDQFSVERPDGSNFTLKIRSTKLEDSAMYFCASSGAGGPTDTQYFGPGTRLTVL.